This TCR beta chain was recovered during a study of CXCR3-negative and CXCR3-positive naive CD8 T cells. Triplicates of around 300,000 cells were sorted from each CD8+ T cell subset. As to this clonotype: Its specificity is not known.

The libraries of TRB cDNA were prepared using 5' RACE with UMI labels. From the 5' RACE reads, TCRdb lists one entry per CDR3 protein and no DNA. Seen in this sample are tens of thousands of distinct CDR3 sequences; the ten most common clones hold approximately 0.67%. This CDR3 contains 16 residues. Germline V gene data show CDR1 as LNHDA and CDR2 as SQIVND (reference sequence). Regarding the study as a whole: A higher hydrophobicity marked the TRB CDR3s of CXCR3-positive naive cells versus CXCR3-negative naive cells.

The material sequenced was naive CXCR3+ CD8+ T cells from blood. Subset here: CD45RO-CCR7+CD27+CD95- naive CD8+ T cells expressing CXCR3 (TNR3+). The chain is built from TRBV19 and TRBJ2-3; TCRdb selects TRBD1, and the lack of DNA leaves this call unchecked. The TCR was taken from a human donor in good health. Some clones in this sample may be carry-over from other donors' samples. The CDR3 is CASKLGRGSFTDTQYF.